Below are 9 T cell receptor beta chains sequenced from a single sample in a study of shared clonotypes between healthy human individuals. Here immunoSEQ multiplex PCR was the method, and the copy in TCRdb shows in-frame clones only, minus some. The sample yields hundreds of thousands of clones, 95% to 98% seen once. Source material: naive CD4+ T cells sorted from blood. Subset: CD45RA+ positively selected. The receptors shown here come from a woman aged 30 to 39 in good health.

The chain links TRBV4-2 to TRBJ1-3; 9 positions match TRBD1. The V gene's germline CDR1 is LGHNA and CDR2 YNFKEQ. This CDR3 contains 15 residues. The ends lost 4 bases at V and 0 bases at J; junction bases unmatched: 1. The CDR3 sequence: CASSRDRVSGNTIYF. In DNA, the CDR3 is TGTGCCAGCAGCCGGGACAGGGTCTCTGGAAACACCATATATTTT.

This chain uses TRBV5-1 with TRBJ1-1; TRBD1 might be the D (5 bases). V lost 4 bases to trimming and J lost 0 bases, with 7 bases between them. This CDR3 comprises 13 residues. Germline CDR1 SGHRS, CDR2 YFSETQ. CDR3 in amino acids: CASSRQMNTEAFF. DNA of the CDR3: TGCGCCAGCAGCAGACAGATGAACACTGAAGCTTTCTTT.

The chain has TRBV5-1 and TRBJ1-1; weak D call: TRBD1 (5 bases). CDR1 is SGHRS, CDR2 YFSETQ, per germline. The CDR3 loop spans 15 amino acids. V gave up 0 bases and J gave up 1 base, with 10 bases separating them. The CDR3 DNA is TGCGCCAGCAGCTTGGTTCCAGGGCCGAACACTGAAGCTTTCTTT. It specifies CASSLVPGPNTEAFF.

The rearrangement links TRBV6-5 to TRBJ1-3; 7 positions agree with TRBD1. The CDR3 runs 15 residues. Losses at the gene ends were 5 bases for V and 0 bases for J; bases not matched to a gene: 4. Germline V CDR1 and CDR2: MNHEY, SVGAGI. The CDR3 loop is CASSRTGVSGNTIYF. The CDR3 region has the DNA TGTGCCAGCAGTCGAACAGGGGTCTCTGGAAACACCATATATTTT.

The chain combines TRBV6-5 with TRBJ2-7; TRBD1 matches at 12 bases. CDR1 is MNHEY, CDR2 SVGAGI, per germline. The CDR3 is 15 residues long. Trimming at V came to 5 bases and at J to 4 bases, leaving 6 bases not matched to a gene. CDR3 nucleotide sequence: TGTGCCAGCAGTCACCCGGGACAGGGGGCGTACGAGCAGTACTTC. Protein: CASSHPGQGAYEQYF.

The rearrangement links TRBV7-9 to TRBJ2-7, with 11 positions matching TRBD2. Germline V gene lookup returns CDR1 SEHNR and CDR2 FQNEAQ (reference sequence). V dropped 1 base and J dropped 4; count of bases not matched to a gene: 9. The CDR3 spans 17 residues. The CDR3 DNA is TGTGCCAGCAGCTTAGTCTTGGGGACTAGCGGAGTTTACGAGCAGTACTTC. Translated, it gives CASSLVLGTSGVYEQYF.

This clone was observed a few times. V usage is TRBV15 and J usage is TRBJ2-7; TRBD2 matches at 8 bases. The V gene end was trimmed by 8 bases and the J gene end by 5 bases; junction bases not matched to a gene: 5. CDR1 is LNHNV, CDR2 YYDKDF, per germline (reference sequence). The CDR3 has 12 amino acids. The CDR3 coding sequence is TGTGCCACCGGGACTAGGGCAAACGAGCAGTACTTC. This translates into CATGTRANEQYF. The variable domain in full, with the rest retrieved from reference TRBV15 and TRBJ2-7, is DAMVIQNPRYQVTQFGKPVTLSCSQTLNHNVMYWYQQKSSQAPKLLFHYYDKDFNNEADTPDNFQSRRPNTSFCFLDIRSPGLGDTAMYLCATGTRANEQYFGPGTRLTVT.

This clone was detected once. This chain connects TRBV11-2 to TRBJ1-1, with D maybe TRBD1 (5 bases). The CDR3 spans 15 residues. V lost 2 bases to trimming and J lost 1 base, with 11 bases between them. CDR1 is SGHAT, CDR2 FQNNGV, per germline. CDR3 bases: TGTGCCAGCAGCTTATCGACAGCGGGGAACACTGAAGCTTTCTTT. Translating it yields CASSLSTAGNTEAFF.

The V and J genes are TRBV19 and TRBJ1-5; unclear D gene. The CDR3 is made up of 14 amino acids. Germline V gene sequence: CDR1 LNHDA, CDR2 SQIVND (reference sequence). The ends were cut back, 7 bases at V and 3 bases at J, with 13 bases in the middle. CDR3 loop: CASTRRGVNQPQHF. CDR3 DNA: TGTGCCAGTACACGCCGCGGGGTCAATCAGCCCCAGCATTTT.